This T cell receptor (beta chain) was observed in a study of blood T cell repertoires in COVID-19. Across the study: PBMCs, B-cell-depleted T cells, or T cells were the source of the cDNA or gDNA that made up the material.

Original methodology: Amplification of reference gene primers was used by the study to estimate nucleated cell counts. The table came from immunoSEQ multiplex PCR; TCRdb's copy has only in-frame clones and leaves some out. The V and J calls and clone size come from that table; D and trimming were worked out from the DNA. The sample lists 110,000 to 150,000 clones, 80% seen once, with approximately 3.5% in the top ten. There are 16 residues in the CDR3. Trimming pared 5 bases from V and 4 bases from J, leaving 17 bases between. Germline V CDR1 and CDR2: SEHNR, FQNEAQ (reference sequence). V is TRBV7-9 and J is TRBJ1-4; D gene unclear. This receptor was taken from a man aged 65-85 years who had recovered from COVID-19. Sequencing was done on a sample of peripheral blood. CDR3 DNA: TGTGCCAGCAGCCCCGCGGCGGGTCTAATTAATGAAAAACTGTTTTTT. Residues: CASSPAAGLINEKLFF. The variable domain in full, with the rest retrieved from reference TRBV7-9 and TRBJ1-4, is DTGVSQNPRHKITKRGQNVTFRCDPISEHNRLYWYRQTLGQGPEFLTYFQNEAQLEKSRLLSDRFSAERPKGSFSTLEIQRTEQGDSAMYLCASSPAAGLINEKLFFGSGTQLSVL.